This T cell receptor (beta chain) was observed in a study of T-cell reconstitution after alpha-beta-depleted transplantation in children. This clonotype has only a few counts. What it recognizes is unknown. Notes on the study in general: One year post-transplant, T-cell counts and diversity were largely derived from T cells produced anew. Reportedly, only several hundred clones from non-depleted graft cells drove alpha-beta T-cell counts at about two months. Surviving recipient T cells and thymic progenitors underlay high day-60 TCRbeta diversity in some patients.

The TCRbeta library was prepared with unique molecular identifiers. One entry per CDR3 protein, called by TCRdb with MiXCR from the PCR reads. The sample records fewer than 700,000 distinct CDR3 sequences, roughly 13% being singletons. This TCR was recovered from a male patient aged 10-17 years who had a stem cell transplant for acute myeloid leukemia, so the T cells may come from the graft donor. The sample in question was PBMCs, mostly from graft donor cells, obtained 360 days after TCRalphabeta/CD19-depleted stem cell transplant.

The CDR3 DNA reads as TGTGCCAGCAAGATTAGCGGGAGGTTCGATGAGCAGTTCTTC. Amino acid sequence: CASKISGRFDEQFF. This rearrangement joins TRBV7-8 to TRBJ2-1; 10 positions match TRBD2. Germline values: CDR1 SGHVS, CDR2 FQNEAQ. The CDR3 is 14 amino acids. V shed 7 bases, J shed 8 bases, and the junction held 8 bases outside the gene matches.